At least ten counts were recorded for the clone carrying this T cell receptor beta chain. The antigen is undetermined. The authors amplified TCR beta CDR3 regions, and they did so from RNA transcripts for repertoire sequencing. After a first-round RT-PCR with HTBI primers, a second-round multiplex PCR was run. One entry per CDR3 protein, called by TCRdb with MiXCR from the multiplex PCR reads. Here the sample spans under 250,000 distinct CDR3 sequences, around 28% being singletons. Per germline, CDR1 SGHAT and CDR2 FQNNGV. With V trimmed by 5 bases and J by 5 bases, 10 bases remained unmatched. The CDR3 consists of 17 residues. The data were obtained in a study of Graves' ophthalmopathy and Graves' hyperthyroidism. General observations from the study: For predicting ophthalmopathy progression, the model had around 64% sensitivity and 72.22% specificity.

The rearrangement links TRBV11-2 to TRBJ2-2; 11 nucleotides agree with TRBD1. Sequenced material: peripheral blood. This sequence was found in a man between 45 and 60 years old with Graves' ophthalmopathy. CDR3 sequence reads: CASSRGQGARGTGELFF. Here the CDR3 DNA reads TGTGCCAGCAGCCGAGGACAGGGGGCAAGAGGGACCGGGGAGCTGTTTTTT. Full variable domain (outside the CDR3, taken from reference TRBV11-2 and TRBJ2-2): EAGVAQSPRYKIIEKRQSVAFWCNPISGHATLYWYQQILGQGPKLLIQFQNNGVVDDSQLPKDRFSAERLKGVDSTLKIQPAKLEDSAVYLCASSRGQGARGTGELFFGEGSRLTVL.